Below, 10 T cell receptor beta chains from the same sample are listed, as sequenced in a study of T cell repertoires in cytomegalovirus infection. TCRdb passed the reads through MiXCR, listing each CDR3 protein once. The sample yields about 270,000 distinct CDR3 sequences, about 20% seen once. The antigens for these receptors are not known. The input for sequencing was cultured PBMCs, taken from culture after CMV antigen stimulation. The receptors here all came from a human donor in good health (CMV status not recorded). Some clones in this sample may be carry-over from other donors' samples.

This clonotype appeared many times. This rearrangement joins TRBV12-3 or TRBV12-4 to TRBJ1-2, with a tentative D call TRBD1 (6 bases). This CDR3 region has 16 residues. V shed 5 bases and J shed 2 bases, with 18 bases lying between them. CDR3 DNA: TGTGCCAGCAGTCGGACCCTCGGACAGAAAAACTATGGCTACACCTTC. It encodes CASSRTLGQKNYGYTF.

The chain joins TRBV7-9 to TRBJ1-5; no clear D. This CDR3 has 13 amino acids. Looked up from germline, CDR1 is SEHNR and CDR2 is FQNEAQ (reference sequence). V was clipped by 2 bases and J by 9 bases, with 11 bases between them. CDR3 in DNA: TGTGCCAGCAGCTTAATGGACGCGGGGCCCCAGCATTTT. It translates to CASSLMDAGPQHF.

This clonotype appeared a few times. This chain's CDR3 is CATSARTGPHEQYF. CDR3 DNA sequence: TGTGCCACCAGCGCGCGGACAGGGCCCCACGAGCAGTACTTC. The rearrangement links TRBV15 to TRBJ2-7; TRBD1 aligns across 8 bases. The length of the CDR3 is 14 residues. Looked up from germline, CDR1 is LNHNV and CDR2 is YYDKDF (reference sequence). V dropped 5 bases and J dropped 5; count of bases not matched to a gene: 8.

This clonotype was observed many times. The gene calls are TRBV11-2 and TRBJ2-1; D is unclear. Germline CDR1 is SGHAT and CDR2 is FQNNGV. Trimming took 4 bases from V and 0 from J, leaving 13 bases between them. CDR3 length equals 16 residues. In DNA, the CDR3 is TGTGCCAGCAGCTATGATCTGAGGAACTCCTACAATGAGCAGTTCTTC. Encoded protein: CASSYDLRNSYNEQFF.

The table lists this clonotype with a few counts. V is TRBV7-3 and J is TRBJ2-7; TRBD1 aligns across 9 bases. The V segment lost 4 bases and the J segment 3 bases; nucleotides outside the gene matches: 10. CDR3 length equals 16 residues. Germline assignment: CDR1 SGHTA and CDR2 FQGTGA. The CDR3 spells CASSSRDRAPLYEQYF. Written as DNA, the CDR3 is TGTGCCAGCAGCTCCAGGGACAGGGCCCCACTCTACGAGCAGTACTTC.

This clonotype was counted ten times or more. The chain couples TRBV7-2 to TRBJ1-6, with TRBD1 identical over 9 bases. With V trimmed by 1 base and J by 9 bases, 4 bases remained unmatched. Germline CDR1 reads SGHTA; CDR2 reads FQGNSA. The CDR3 runs to 15 residues. CDR3 region: CASSLEGQGGSPLHF. The CDR3 nucleotides read TGTGCCAGCAGCTTAGAGGGACAGGGTGGTTCACCCCTCCACTTT.

The chain carries TRBV11-1 and TRBJ2-3; TRBD1 matches 9 bases. CDR1 is SGHAT and CDR2 is FQDESV in the germline V gene (reference sequence). Unmatched junction bases numbered 7, after V lost 7 bases and J lost 5 bases. This CDR3 is built from 14 residues. CDR3 amino acids: CASNKPTGGDTQYF. Written as DNA, the CDR3 is TGTGCCAGCAACAAACCGACAGGGGGAGATACGCAGTATTTT.

This clonotype was detected only a few times. The chain joins TRBV6-2 or TRBV6-3 to TRBJ1-1; D remains unclear. CDR1 MNHEY and CDR2 SVGEGT come from the germline V gene. Trimming removed 8 bases at V and 4 bases at J, with 20 bases between. This CDR3 region has 15 residues. CDR3 protein: CASDMRLGGSTEAFF. CDR3 nucleotides: TGTGCCAGCGACATGCGGTTAGGAGGGAGCACTGAAGCTTTCTTT.

This clonotype was observed a handful of times. The genes are TRBV19 and TRBJ2-7, with 10 bases that match TRBD2. This CDR3 has 13 amino acids. Germline values: CDR1 LNHDA, CDR2 SQIVND (reference sequence). V lost 3 bases to trimming and J lost 7 bases; unmatched junction nucleotides: 3. CDR3 loop: CASSILTSGEQYF. The CDR3 DNA is TGTGCCAGTAGTATCTTGACTAGCGGGGAGCAGTACTTC. The whole variable domain, remainder taken from reference TRBV19 and TRBJ2-7, is DGGITQSPKYLFRKEGQNVTLSCEQNLNHDAMYWYRQDPGQGLRLIYYSQIVNDFQKGDIAEGYSVSREKKESFPLTVTSAQKNPTAFYLCASSILTSGEQYFGPGTRLTVT.

This clonotype was observed a few times. CDR3 in DNA: TGTGCCAGCAGCCGTAACAGACGAAGCACAGATACGCAGTATTTT. The encoded protein is CASSRNRRSTDTQYF. This rearrangement joins TRBV7-8 to TRBJ2-3, with D hard to call. The germline V gene has CDR1 SGHVS and CDR2 FQNEAQ. This CDR3 spans 15 amino acids. V was shortened by 5 bases and J by 0 bases, with 12 bases between the two germline ends.